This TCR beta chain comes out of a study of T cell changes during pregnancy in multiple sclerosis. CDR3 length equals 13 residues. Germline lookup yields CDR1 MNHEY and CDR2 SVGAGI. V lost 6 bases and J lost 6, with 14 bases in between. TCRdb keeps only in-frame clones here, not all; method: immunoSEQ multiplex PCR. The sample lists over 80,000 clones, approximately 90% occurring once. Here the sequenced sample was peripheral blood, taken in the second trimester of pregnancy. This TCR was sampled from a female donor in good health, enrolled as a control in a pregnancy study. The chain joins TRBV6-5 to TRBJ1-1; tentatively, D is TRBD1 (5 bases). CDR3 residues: CASRTGPRAEAFF. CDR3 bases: TGTGCCAGCAGGACCGGCCCCAGGGCTGAAGCTTTCTTT.